The text below deals with one TCR beta chain. The antigen is not known. The PCR made use of 60 Vbeta and 13 Jbeta primers. Repertoires were generated with immunoSEQ multiplex PCR, while TCRdb's copy carries only in-frame clones and drops some. Of more than 60,000 clones detected, 80% appear once; the ten largest clones hold approximately 4.3%. This record comes from a study of cytomegalovirus exposure and HLA in healthy donors. Findings and caveats of the study: As a later analysis showed, a missense DCLRE1C variant was linked to trimming of TCR beta V- and J-genes. The study carried out a later analysis of TCR beta sequences. It associated approximately 15,000 of them with specific HLA alleles at a false discovery rate of 0.05.

Germline CDR1 and CDR2: ENHRY and SYGVKD. V lost 2 bases and J 0 bases, leaving 8 bases between the germline ends. CDR3 size: 15 residues. The gene calls are TRBV10-3 and TRBJ1-5; D might be TRBD1 (5 bases). This receptor was obtained from a young woman in good health and CMV-seronegative. Input material: PBMCs. CDR3 loop: CAISERGVSNQPQHF. CDR3 DNA: TGTGCCATCAGTGAGCGGGGGGTTAGCAATCAGCCCCAGCATTTT.